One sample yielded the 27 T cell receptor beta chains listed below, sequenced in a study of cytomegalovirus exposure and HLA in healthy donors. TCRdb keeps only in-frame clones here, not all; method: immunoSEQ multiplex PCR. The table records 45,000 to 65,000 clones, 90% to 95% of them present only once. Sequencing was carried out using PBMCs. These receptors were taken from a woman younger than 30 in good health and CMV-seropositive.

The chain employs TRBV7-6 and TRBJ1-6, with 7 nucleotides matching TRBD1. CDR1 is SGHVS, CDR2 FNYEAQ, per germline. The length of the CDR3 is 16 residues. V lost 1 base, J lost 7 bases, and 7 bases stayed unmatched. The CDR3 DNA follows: TGTGCCAGCAGCTTAGGCAACAGGGGAGCCAATTCACCCCTCCACTTT. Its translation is CASSLGNRGANSPLHF. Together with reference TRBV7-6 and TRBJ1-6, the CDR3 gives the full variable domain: GAGVSQSPRYKVTKRGQDVALRCDPISGHVSLYWYRQALGQGPEFLTYFNYEAQQDKSGLPNDRFSAERPEGSISTLTIQRTEQRDSAMYRCASSLGNRGANSPLHFGNGTRLTVT.

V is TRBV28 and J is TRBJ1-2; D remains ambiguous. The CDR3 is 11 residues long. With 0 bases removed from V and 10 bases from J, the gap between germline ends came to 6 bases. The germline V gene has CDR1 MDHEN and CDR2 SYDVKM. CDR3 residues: CASSLWAAYTF. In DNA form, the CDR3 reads TGTGCCAGCAGTTTATGGGCCGCCTACACCTTC.

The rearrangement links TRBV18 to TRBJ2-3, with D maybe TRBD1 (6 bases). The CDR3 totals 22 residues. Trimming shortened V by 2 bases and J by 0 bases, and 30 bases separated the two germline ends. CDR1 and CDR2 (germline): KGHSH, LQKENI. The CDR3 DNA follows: TGTGCCAGCTCACCAGATCAGCCGAGTGAGGACAGCAGTTTAATTAGCACAGATACGCAGTATTTT. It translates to CASSPDQPSEDSSLISTDTQYF.

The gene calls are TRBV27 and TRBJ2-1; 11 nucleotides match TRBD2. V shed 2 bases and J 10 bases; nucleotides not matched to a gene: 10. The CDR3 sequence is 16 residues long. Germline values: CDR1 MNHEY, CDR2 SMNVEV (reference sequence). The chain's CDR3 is CASSLLAGGLMGEQFF. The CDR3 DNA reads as TGTGCCAGCAGTTTACTAGCGGGGGGACTTATGGGAGAGCAGTTCTTC.

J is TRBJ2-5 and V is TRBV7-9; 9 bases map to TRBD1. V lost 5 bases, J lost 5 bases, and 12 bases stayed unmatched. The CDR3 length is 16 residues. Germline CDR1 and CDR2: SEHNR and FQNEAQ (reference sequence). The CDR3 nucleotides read TGTGCCAGCAGCATTATTATGGGGACAGGGTTGGAGACCCAGTACTTC. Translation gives CASSIIMGTGLETQYF.

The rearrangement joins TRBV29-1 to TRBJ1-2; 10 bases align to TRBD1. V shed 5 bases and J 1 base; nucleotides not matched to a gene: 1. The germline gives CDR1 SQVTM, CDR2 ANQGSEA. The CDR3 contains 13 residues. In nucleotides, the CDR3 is TGCAGCGTTCGGACAGGGGGTAACTATGGCTACACCTTC. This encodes CSVRTGGNYGYTF.

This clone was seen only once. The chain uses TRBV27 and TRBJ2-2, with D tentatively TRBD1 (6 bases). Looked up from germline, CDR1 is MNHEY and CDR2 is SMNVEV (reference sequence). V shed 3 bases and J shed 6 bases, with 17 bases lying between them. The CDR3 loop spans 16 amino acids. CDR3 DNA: TGTGCCAGCAGTTTCCAGTGGACAGTCCATCCCGGGGAGCTGTTTTTT. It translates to CASSFQWTVHPGELFF.

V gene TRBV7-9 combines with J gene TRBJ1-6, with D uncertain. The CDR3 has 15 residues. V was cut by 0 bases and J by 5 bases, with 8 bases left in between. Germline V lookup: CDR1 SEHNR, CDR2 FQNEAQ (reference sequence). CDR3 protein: CASSLAVGDNSPLHF. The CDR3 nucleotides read TGTGCCAGCAGCTTAGCAGTCGGGGATAATTCACCCCTCCACTTT. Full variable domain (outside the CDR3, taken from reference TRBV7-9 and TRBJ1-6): DTGVSQNPRHKITKRGQNVTFRCDPISEHNRLYWYRQTLGQGPEFLTYFQNEAQLEKSRLLSDRFSAERPKGSFSTLEIQRTEQGDSAMYLCASSLAVGDNSPLHFGNGTRLTVT.

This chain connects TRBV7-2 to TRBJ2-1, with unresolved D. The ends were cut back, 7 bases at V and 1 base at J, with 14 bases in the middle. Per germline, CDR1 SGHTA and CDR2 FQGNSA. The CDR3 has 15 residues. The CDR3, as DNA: TGTGCCAGCACCCGGAGTTCCGGGTCCTACAATGAGCAGTTCTTC. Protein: CASTRSSGSYNEQFF. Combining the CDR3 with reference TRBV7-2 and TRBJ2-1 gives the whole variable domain GAGVSQSPSNKVTEKGKDVELRCDPISGHTALYWYRQSLGQGLEFLIYFQGNSAPDKSGLPSDRFSAERTGGSVSTLTIQRTQQEDSAVYLCASTRSSGSYNEQFFGPGTRLTVL.

The CDR3 here is CASSNLGGSPLHF. Written as DNA, the CDR3 is TGTGCCAGTAGTAACCTGGGGGGTTCACCCCTCCACTTT. The chain carries TRBV19 and TRBJ1-6; D may be TRBD1 (5 bases). CDR1 is LNHDA and CDR2 is SQIVND in the germline V gene (reference sequence). The ends were cut back, 4 bases at V and 9 bases at J, with 10 bases in the middle. This CDR3 is 13 amino acids long.

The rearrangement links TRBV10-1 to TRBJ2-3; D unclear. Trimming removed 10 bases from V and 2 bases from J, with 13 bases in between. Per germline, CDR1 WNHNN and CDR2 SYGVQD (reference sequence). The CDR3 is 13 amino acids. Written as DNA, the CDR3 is TGCGCCACCGCCAGAATCTCCACAGATACGCAGTATTTT. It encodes CATARISTDTQYF.

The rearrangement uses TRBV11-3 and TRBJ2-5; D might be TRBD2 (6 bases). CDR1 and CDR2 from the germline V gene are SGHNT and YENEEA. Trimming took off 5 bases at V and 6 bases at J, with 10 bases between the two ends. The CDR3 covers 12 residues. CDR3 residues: CASSLGGKTQYF. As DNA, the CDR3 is TGTGCCAGCAGCCTGGGGGGTAAGACCCAGTACTTC.

In DNA, the CDR3 is TGCGCCAGCAGCCGCCGACTCGGGACTAGCGGGGGAGACTACGAGCAGTACTTC. Residues: CASSRRLGTSGGDYEQYF. This rearrangement joins TRBV4-3 to TRBJ2-7; 14 nucleotides align to TRBD2. Trimming cost V 4 bases and J 3 bases; bases outside gene matches: 11. The CDR3 consists of 18 residues. Germline V lookup: CDR1 LGHNA, CDR2 YSLEER.

The CDR3, as DNA: TGTGCCAGCAGTTTAATCTGGGGCCGCAATCAGCCCCAGCATTTT. It encodes CASSLIWGRNQPQHF. The gene calls are TRBV27 and TRBJ1-5, with D perhaps matching TRBD1 (5 bases). Trimming stripped 2 bases from V and 2 bases from J, with 10 bases between. The CDR3 totals 15 residues. Germline V gene sequence: CDR1 MNHEY, CDR2 SMNVEV (reference sequence).

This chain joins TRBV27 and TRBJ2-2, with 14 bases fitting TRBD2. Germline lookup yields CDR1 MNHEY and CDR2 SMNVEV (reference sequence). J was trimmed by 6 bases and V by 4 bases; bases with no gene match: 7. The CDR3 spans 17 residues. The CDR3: CASSSPTSGGAAGELFF. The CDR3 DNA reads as TGTGCCAGCAGTTCGCCGACTAGCGGGGGGGCGGCCGGGGAGCTGTTTTTT.

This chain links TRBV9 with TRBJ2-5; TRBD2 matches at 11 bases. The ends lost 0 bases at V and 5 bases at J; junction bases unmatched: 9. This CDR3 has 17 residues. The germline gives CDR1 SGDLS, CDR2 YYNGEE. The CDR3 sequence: CASSVVASGGIQETQYF. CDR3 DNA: TGTGCCAGCAGCGTAGTCGCTAGCGGGGGGATTCAGGAGACCCAGTACTTC.

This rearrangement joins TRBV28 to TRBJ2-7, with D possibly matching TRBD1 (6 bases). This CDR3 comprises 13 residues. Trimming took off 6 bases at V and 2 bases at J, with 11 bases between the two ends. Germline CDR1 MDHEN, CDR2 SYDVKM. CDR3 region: CASREQGTYEQYF. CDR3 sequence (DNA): TGTGCCAGCAGGGAACAGGGTACCTACGAGCAGTACTTC.

CDR3 DNA: TGTGCCAGCAGCCCGGCAGGATGGATGGGCAATCAGCCCCAGCATTTT. Protein sequence: CASSPAGWMGNQPQHF. The chain combines TRBV4-2 with TRBJ1-5; D gene ambiguous. There are 16 residues in the CDR3. The V gene lost 4 bases and the J gene lost 2 bases, with 15 bases spanning the gap. Germline assignment: CDR1 LGHNA and CDR2 YNFKEQ.

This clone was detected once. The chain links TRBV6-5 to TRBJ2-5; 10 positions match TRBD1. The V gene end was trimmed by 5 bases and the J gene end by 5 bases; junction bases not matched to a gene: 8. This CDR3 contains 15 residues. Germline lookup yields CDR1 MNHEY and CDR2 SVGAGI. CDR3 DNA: TGTGCCAGCAGTGGGGACAGGGGAAAAATTGAGACCCAGTACTTC. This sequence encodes CASSGDRGKIETQYF.

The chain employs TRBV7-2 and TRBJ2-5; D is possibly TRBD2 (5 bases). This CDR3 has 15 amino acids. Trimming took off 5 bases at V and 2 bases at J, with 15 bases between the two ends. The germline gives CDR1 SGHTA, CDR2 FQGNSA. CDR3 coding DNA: TGTGCCAGCAGCACCGCCCGTCGGGGTCAAGAGACCCAGTACTTC. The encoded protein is CASSTARRGQETQYF.

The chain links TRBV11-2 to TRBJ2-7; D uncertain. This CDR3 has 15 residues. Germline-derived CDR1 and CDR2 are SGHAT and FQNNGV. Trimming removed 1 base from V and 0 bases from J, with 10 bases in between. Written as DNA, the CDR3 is TGTGCCAGCAGCTTAGTGAGCGACTCCTCCTACGAGCAGTACTTC. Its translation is CASSLVSDSSYEQYF.

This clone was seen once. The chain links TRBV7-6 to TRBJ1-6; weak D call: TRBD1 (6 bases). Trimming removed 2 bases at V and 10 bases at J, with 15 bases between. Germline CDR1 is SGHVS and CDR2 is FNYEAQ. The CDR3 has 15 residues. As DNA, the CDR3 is TGTGCCAGCAGCTTAAACGGCAGGGGTTACTCACCCCTCCACTTT. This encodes CASSLNGRGYSPLHF.

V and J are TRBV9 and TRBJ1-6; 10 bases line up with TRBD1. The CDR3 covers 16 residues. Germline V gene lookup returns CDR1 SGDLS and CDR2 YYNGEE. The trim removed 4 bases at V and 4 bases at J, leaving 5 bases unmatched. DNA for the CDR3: TGTGCCAGCAGCCAAGGACAGGGGGGTTATAATTCACCCCTCCACTTT. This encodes CASSQGQGGYNSPLHF.

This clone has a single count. CDR3 nucleotide sequence: TGTGCCAGCAGCTTGTATAGTTTCTCTGGAAACACCATATATTTT. It codes for CASSLYSFSGNTIYF. V gene TRBV5-6 combines with J gene TRBJ1-3; D is ambiguous. The CDR3 is made up of 15 amino acids. Per germline, CDR1 SGHDT and CDR2 YYEEEE. The V and J ends lost 1 base and 0 bases respectively, with 8 bases between them. The whole variable domain, filled in from reference TRBV5-6 and TRBJ1-3, reads DAGVTQSPTHLIKTRGQQVTLRCSPKSGHDTVSWYQQALGQGPQFIFQYYEEEERQRGNFPDRFSGHQFPNYSSELNVNALLLGDSALYLCASSLYSFSGNTIYFGEGSWLTVV.

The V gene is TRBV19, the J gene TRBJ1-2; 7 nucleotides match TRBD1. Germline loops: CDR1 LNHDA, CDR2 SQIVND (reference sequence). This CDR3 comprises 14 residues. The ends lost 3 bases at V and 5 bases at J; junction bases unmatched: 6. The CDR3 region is CASSIEGAYYGYTF. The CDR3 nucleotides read TGTGCCAGTAGTATCGAGGGGGCGTATTATGGCTACACCTTC.

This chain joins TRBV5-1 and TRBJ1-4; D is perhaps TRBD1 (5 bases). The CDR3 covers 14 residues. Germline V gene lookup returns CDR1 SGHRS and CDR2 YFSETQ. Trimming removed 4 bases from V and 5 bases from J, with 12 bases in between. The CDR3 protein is CASSPGLLNEKLFF. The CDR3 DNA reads TGCGCCAGCAGCCCGGGACTGTTGAATGAAAAACTGTTTTTT.

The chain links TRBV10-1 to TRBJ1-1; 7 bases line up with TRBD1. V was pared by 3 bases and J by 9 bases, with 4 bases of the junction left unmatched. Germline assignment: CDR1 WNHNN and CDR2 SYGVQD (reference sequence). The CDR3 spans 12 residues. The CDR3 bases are TGCGCCAGCAGTGACCGGGACAGCCAAGCTTTCTTT. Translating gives CASSDRDSQAFF.